This TCR beta chain emerged from a study of blood T cell repertoires in COVID-19. In the study overall: Acute and convalescent COVID-19 samples came from the United States, Italy and Spain. PBMCs, B-cell-depleted T cells, or T cells provided the cDNA or gDNA that made up the material.

V lost 2 bases to trimming and J lost 6 bases; unmatched junction nucleotides: 7. Germline loops: CDR1 SGHTA, CDR2 FQGNSA. The CDR3 is made up of 14 amino acids. As originally analysed: How many nucleated cells were present was estimated from reference gene primer amplification. The method was immunoSEQ multiplex PCR; TCRdb's version includes in-frame clones alone and lacks a portion of them. V and J calls and clone size come straight from that table; D and trimming were deduced from the DNA. Of fewer than 250,000 clones in the sample, 88% were seen once. The sample was peripheral blood. V is TRBV7-2 and J is TRBJ2-7; the match to TRBD2 covers 7 bases. The sequence came from a man aged 40-55 years with acute or convalescent COVID-19. CDR3 nucleotides: TGTGCCAGCAGCTTAATGCGGGGACTATCCGAGCAGTACTTC. Protein product: CASSLMRGLSEQYF.